One sample yielded the 8 T cell receptor beta chains listed below, sequenced in a study of cytomegalovirus exposure and HLA in healthy donors. PCR used 60 Vbeta primers and 13 Jbeta primers. The table came from immunoSEQ multiplex PCR; TCRdb's copy has only in-frame clones and leaves some out. The table records more than 150,000 clones, roughly 87% of them present only once. The sequencing input was PBMCs. Source of these receptors: a girl younger than two in good health and CMV-seronegative.

The gene calls are TRBV4-1 and TRBJ1-4; D is possibly TRBD1 (6 bases). Germline V CDR1 and CDR2: MGHRA, YSYEKL. The V gene lost 3 bases and the J gene lost 7 bases, with 21 bases spanning the gap. The CDR3 is 17 residues long. CDR3 loop: CASSQLSRGGSGEKLFF. The CDR3 bases are TGCGCCAGCAGCCAGCTTAGCAGGGGCGGGAGCGGTGAAAAACTGTTTTTT.

This clone was seen just once. The CDR3 DNA is TGTGCCAGCAGTTTAGACAGGCACTATGGCTACACCTTC. It is translated as CASSLDRHYGYTF. This chain uses TRBV27 with TRBJ1-2; the D gene is possibly TRBD1 (6 bases). Deletions cut 2 bases from V and 3 bases from J, with 7 bases between. In germline, CDR1 is MNHEY, CDR2 SMNVEV (reference sequence). The CDR3 sequence is 13 residues long.

The chain joins TRBV5-8 to TRBJ1-3; D is uncertain. Germline values: CDR1 SGHTS, CDR2 YDEGEE. The CDR3 runs 15 residues. Between the trimmed V and J ends, which lost 0 bases and 0 bases, there was a span of 7 bases. In DNA, the CDR3 is TGTGCCAGCAGCTTGGTTCGCAGCTCTGGAAACACCATATATTTT. Amino acids: CASSLVRSSGNTIYF.

This rearrangement joins TRBV2 to TRBJ2-1; D is possibly TRBD1 (5 bases). The germline V and J ends were trimmed by 7 bases and 0 bases, with 13 bases remaining between them. CDR3 length: 15 residues. CDR1 and CDR2 from the germline V gene are SNHLY and FYNNEI. CDR3 DNA sequence: TGTGCCAGCAAGGAACAGGCCCTCTCCTACAATGAGCAGTTCTTC. Protein: CASKEQALSYNEQFF.

This clone was picked up one time. The V and J genes are TRBV4-2 and TRBJ1-3; 9 bases fit TRBD1. The CDR3 spans 15 residues. J gave up 2 bases and V 1 base, and 0 bases lay outside the gene matches. CDR1 LGHNA and CDR2 YNFKEQ come from the germline V gene. CDR3 DNA: TGTGCCAGCAGCCAAGGGACAGGGGCTGGAAACACCATATATTTT. This translates into CASSQGTGAGNTIYF.

V gene TRBV15 combines with J gene TRBJ2-5; 7 nucleotides align to TRBD2. This CDR3 is 17 amino acids long. In germline, CDR1 is LNHNV, CDR2 YYDKDF (reference sequence). With V trimmed by 4 bases and J by 0 bases, 11 bases remained unmatched. CDR3: CATSIRWSGVYQETQYF. CDR3 DNA: TGTGCCACCAGCATCCGGTGGAGCGGGGTGTACCAAGAGACCCAGTACTTC.

V usage is TRBV10-3 and J usage is TRBJ2-1, with TRBD2 matching 8 bases. Losses at the gene ends were 0 bases for V and 7 bases for J; bases not matched to a gene: 11. This CDR3 is built from 17 residues. The V gene's germline CDR1 is ENHRY and CDR2 SYGVKD. The CDR3 here is CAISESKGTRDGNEQFF. In DNA form, the CDR3 reads TGTGCCATCAGTGAGTCGAAGGGGACTAGAGACGGTAATGAGCAGTTCTTC.

This chain connects TRBV5-1 to TRBJ1-6; D is undetermined. Germline V gene lookup returns CDR1 SGHRS and CDR2 YFSETQ. Trimming shortened V by 1 base and J by 10 bases, and 15 bases separated the two germline ends. The CDR3 extends over 15 amino acids. CDR3 coding DNA: TGCGCCAGCAGCTTGAGAGGGTCGGTAGAGTCACCCCTCCACTTT. It is translated as CASSLRGSVESPLHF.